The sequence of this T cell receptor (beta chain) was determined in a study of blood T cell repertoires in COVID-19. Germline values: CDR1 LGHDT, CDR2 YNNKEL (reference sequence). The CDR3 has 16 amino acids. After removal of 4 bases from V and 4 bases from J, the junction contained 8 bases not matched to a gene. In the authors' methods: Estimated nucleated cell counts came from reference gene primer amplification. Sequenced by immunoSEQ multiplex PCR; TCRdb stores in-frame clones only, minus some. Clone size and the V and J calls come from that table; the DNA yielded D and trimming. The repertoire has roughly 200,000 clones, roughly 84% of them found once; the top ten carry 6.5% to 8.5%.

The chain uses TRBV3-1 (or the pseudogene TRBV3-2) and TRBJ2-1; 9 nucleotides agree with TRBD1. Sequenced sample: peripheral blood. The sequence was obtained from a woman between 40 and 50 years old with COVID-19, enrolled during active disease. The CDR3: CASSPTSGTGYNEQFF. Written as DNA, the CDR3 is TGTGCCAGCAGCCCAACTTCCGGGACAGGGTACAATGAGCAGTTCTTC.